The clone carrying this TCR beta chain was counted only a few times. Germline V CDR1 and CDR2: GTSNPN, SVGIG (reference sequence). V trimming: 0 bases; J trimming: 4 bases; junction bases outside the gene matches: 12. The CDR3 sequence is 18 residues long. The entry originates in a study of patients and donors after allogeneic stem cell transplantation. TCRdb used MiXCR to reprocess the RT-PCR reads, holding one entry per CDR3 protein. The sample carries roughly 230,000 distinct CDR3 sequences, 13% to 15% recorded once. The source of this sequence is a human donor who was either an allogeneic HSCT recipient or a stem cell or donor lymphocyte infusion donor (not recorded which). It is not recorded whose cells these are; they may come from a transplant donor. The rearrangement links TRBV30 to TRBJ1-5; 10 bases agree with TRBD1. The sample was blood, either unsorted or a sorted T cell fraction (not recorded which). The CDR3 loop reads CAWSVPIGTGVFNQPQHF. In nucleotides, the CDR3 is TGTGCCTGGAGTGTACCGATCGGGACAGGGGTTTTTAATCAGCCCCAGCATTTT.